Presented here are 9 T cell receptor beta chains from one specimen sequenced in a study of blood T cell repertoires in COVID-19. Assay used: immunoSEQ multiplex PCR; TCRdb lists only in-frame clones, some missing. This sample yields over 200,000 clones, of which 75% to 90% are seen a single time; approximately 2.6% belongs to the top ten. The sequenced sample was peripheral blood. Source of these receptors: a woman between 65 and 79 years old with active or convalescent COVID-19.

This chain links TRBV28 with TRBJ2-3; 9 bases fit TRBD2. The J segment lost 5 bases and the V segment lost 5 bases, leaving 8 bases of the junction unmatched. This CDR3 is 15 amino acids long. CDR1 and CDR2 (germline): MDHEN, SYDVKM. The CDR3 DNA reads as TGTGCCAGCAGTACTCGCGGGAGGGCCATAGATACGCAGTATTTT. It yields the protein CASSTRGRAIDTQYF.

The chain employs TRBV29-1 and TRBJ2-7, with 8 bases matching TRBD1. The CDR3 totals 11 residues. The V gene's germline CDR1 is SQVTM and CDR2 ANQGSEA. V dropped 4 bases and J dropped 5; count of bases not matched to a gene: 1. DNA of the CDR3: TGCAGCGTTGCAGGGGGCGACGAGCAGTACTTC. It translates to CSVAGGDEQYF.

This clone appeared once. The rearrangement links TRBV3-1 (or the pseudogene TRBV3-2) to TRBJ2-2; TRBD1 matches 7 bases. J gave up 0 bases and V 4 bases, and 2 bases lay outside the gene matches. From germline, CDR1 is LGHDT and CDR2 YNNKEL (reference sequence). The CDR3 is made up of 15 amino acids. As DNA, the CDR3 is TGTGCCAGCAGCCGGGACAGAGCGAACACCGGGGAGCTGTTTTTT. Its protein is CASSRDRANTGELFF.

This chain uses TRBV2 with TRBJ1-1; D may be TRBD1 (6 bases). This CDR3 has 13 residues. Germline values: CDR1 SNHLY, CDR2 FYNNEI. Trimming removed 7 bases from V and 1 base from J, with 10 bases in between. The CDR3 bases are TGTGCCAGCAACTTACAGGGGAACACTGAAGCTTTCTTT. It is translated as CASNLQGNTEAFF.

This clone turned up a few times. Here the CDR3 DNA reads TGTGCCAGCAGCCGGGTGAGCGGGAGCACGAATGAGCAGTTCTTC. Its protein product is CASSRVSGSTNEQFF. The chain joins TRBV7-6 to TRBJ2-1, with 8 bases lining up with TRBD2. This CDR3 region has 15 residues. Germline CDR1 is SGHVS and CDR2 is FNYEAQ. J was trimmed by 7 bases and V by 5 bases; bases with no gene match: 10.

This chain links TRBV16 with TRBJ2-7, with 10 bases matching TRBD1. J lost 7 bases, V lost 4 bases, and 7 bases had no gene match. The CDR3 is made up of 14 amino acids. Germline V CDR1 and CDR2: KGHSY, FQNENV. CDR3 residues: CASSLSDRGGEQYF. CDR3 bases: TGTGCCAGCAGCCTATCGGACAGGGGGGGTGAGCAGTACTTC.

In DNA, the CDR3 is TGTGCCATCAGTGGGACAGGGACCCCAGGTAAGGTGTACGAGCAGTACTTC. Encoded protein: CAISGTGTPGKVYEQYF. This chain uses TRBV10-3 with TRBJ2-7; 8 nucleotides agree with TRBD1. CDR1 is ENHRY, CDR2 SYGVKD, per germline. The CDR3 runs to 17 residues. V lost 4 bases and J lost 4; bases outside the gene matches: 15.

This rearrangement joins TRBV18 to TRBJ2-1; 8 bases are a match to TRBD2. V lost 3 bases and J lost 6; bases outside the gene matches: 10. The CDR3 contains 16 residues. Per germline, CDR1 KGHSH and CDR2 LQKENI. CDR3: CASSPGPSGSSNEQFF. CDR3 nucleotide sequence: TGTGCCAGCTCACCCGGGCCGAGCGGGAGTTCCAATGAGCAGTTCTTC.

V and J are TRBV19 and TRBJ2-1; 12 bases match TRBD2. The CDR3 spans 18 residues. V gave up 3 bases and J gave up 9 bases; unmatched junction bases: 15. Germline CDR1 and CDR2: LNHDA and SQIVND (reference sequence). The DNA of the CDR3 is TGTGCCAGTAGTATCTACCCCTCCCTAGCGGGGGGGCCTAGTGAGCAGTTCTTC. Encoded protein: CASSIYPSLAGGPSEQFF.